These 26 T cell receptor beta chains share one sample of origin, sequenced in a study of Tregs in tolerant kidney transplant recipients. This table comes from immunoSEQ multiplex PCR, and its TCRdb copy is limited to in-frame clones, with some not included. Of roughly 52,000 clones listed, roughly nine tenths are singletons. Recipients received nonmyeloablative bone marrow transplants from related graft donors, with transient mixed chimerism. Sequencing used CD8+ T cells from blood (PBMCs), obtained 24 months after the transplant. These receptors came from a human patient who received a combined kidney and bone marrow transplant. The graft donor may have given rise to some T cells.

The chain joins TRBV7-9 to TRBJ2-3; 11 bases fit TRBD1. With V trimmed by 2 bases and J by 4 bases, 8 bases remained unmatched. CDR1 SEHNR and CDR2 FQNEAQ come from the germline V gene (reference sequence). CDR3 length: 17 amino acids. The CDR3 DNA sequence: TGTGCCAGCAGCTTAAGTAACAGGGGACAGGGGGCAGATACGCAGTATTTT. This encodes CASSLSNRGQGADTQYF.

This chain joins TRBV7-3 and TRBJ2-7; 11 positions match TRBD2. CDR1 is SGHTA and CDR2 is FQGTGA in the germline V gene. The ends lost 5 bases at V and 4 bases at J; junction bases unmatched: 4. CDR3 length: 14 residues. DNA for the CDR3: TGTGCCAGCAGCCCTAGCGGGAGGAGGTACGAGCAGTACTTC. It encodes CASSPSGRRYEQYF.

The chain combines TRBV19 with TRBJ1-1; tentative D call: TRBD1 (5 bases). Looked up from germline, CDR1 is LNHDA and CDR2 is SQIVND (reference sequence). Trimming took off 5 bases at V and 4 bases at J, with 17 bases between the two ends. This CDR3 comprises 15 residues. The DNA of the CDR3 is TGTGCCAGTAGTCTCCGGTCCCGGAGGGGCACTGAAGCTTTCTTT. It translates to CASSLRSRRGTEAFF. Using reference TRBV19 and TRBJ1-1 for the parts outside the CDR3, the full variable domain is DGGITQSPKYLFRKEGQNVTLSCEQNLNHDAMYWYRQDPGQGLRLIYYSQIVNDFQKGDIAEGYSVSREKKESFPLTVTSAQKNPTAFYLCASSLRSRRGTEAFFGQGTRLTVV.

V usage is TRBV7-9 and J usage is TRBJ2-7, with TRBD2 matching over 11 bases. The CDR3 length is 15 residues. The V segment lost 5 bases and the J segment 3 bases; nucleotides outside the gene matches: 6. Germline loops: CDR1 SEHNR, CDR2 FQNEAQ (reference sequence). Written as DNA, the CDR3 is TGTGCCAGCAGCCGATTAGCGGGAGGGTTCTACGAGCAGTACTTC. This encodes CASSRLAGGFYEQYF.

CDR3 DNA sequence: TGTGCCAGCAGTTCCATCCGGACTAGCGCCCACTACAATGAGCAGTTCTTC. It is translated as CASSSIRTSAHYNEQFF. V gene TRBV27 combines with J gene TRBJ2-1, with TRBD2 matching 9 bases. V gave up 4 bases and J gave up 3 bases; unmatched junction bases: 10. Germline CDR1 reads MNHEY; CDR2 reads SMNVEV (reference sequence). This CDR3 comprises 17 residues.

The V gene is TRBV5-6, the J gene TRBJ2-7, with D perhaps matching TRBD1 (6 bases). The V and J ends lost 6 bases and 2 bases respectively, with 18 bases between them. Germline loops: CDR1 SGHDT, CDR2 YYEEEE. This CDR3 has 15 amino acids. The CDR3 nucleotides are TGTGCCAGCACCACCGGGACACTGCCAACCTACGAGCAGTACTTC. Its translation is CASTTGTLPTYEQYF. Variable domain in full (rest from reference TRBV5-6 and TRBJ2-7): DAGVTQSPTHLIKTRGQQVTLRCSPKSGHDTVSWYQQALGQGPQFIFQYYEEEERQRGNFPDRFSGHQFPNYSSELNVNALLLGDSALYLCASTTGTLPTYEQYFGPGTRLTVT.

The chain recombines TRBV7-3 with TRBJ2-2; possibly TRBD1 for D (6 bases). Germline CDR1 and CDR2: SGHTA and FQGTGA. V lost 5 bases and J 6 bases, leaving 13 bases between the germline ends. The CDR3 contains 14 residues. CDR3 sequence (DNA): TGTGCCAGCAGCCTCACAGGGATTGCCGGGGAGCTGTTTTTT. It is translated as CASSLTGIAGELFF.

The chain has TRBV28 and TRBJ2-6; D might be TRBD1 (6 bases). Germline CDR1 reads MDHEN; CDR2 reads SYDVKM. CDR3 length equals 17 residues. Trimming pared 3 bases from V and 1 base from J, leaving 13 bases between. CDR3 nucleotides: TGTGCCAGCAGTTTCTACAGGGATACGTCTGGGGCCAACGTCCTGACTTTC. It encodes CASSFYRDTSGANVLTF.

The J gene is TRBJ1-1, the V gene TRBV6-5; no definite D call. Germline V gene lookup returns CDR1 MNHEY and CDR2 SVGAGI. The CDR3 is 15 amino acids. With 0 bases removed from V and 1 base from J, the gap between germline ends came to 9 bases. The CDR3 DNA reads as TGTGCCAGCAGTTACTCGAGGCACCAGAACACTGAAGCTTTCTTT. It encodes CASSYSRHQNTEAFF.

The chain employs TRBV27 and TRBJ2-1, with 8 bases fitting TRBD2. V lost 5 bases to trimming and J lost 4 bases; unmatched junction nucleotides: 4. Germline V lookup: CDR1 MNHEY, CDR2 SMNVEV (reference sequence). The CDR3 extends over 14 amino acids. The CDR3 loop reads CASSSGGTYNEQFF. CDR3 nucleotide sequence: TGTGCCAGCAGTAGCGGGGGAACTTACAATGAGCAGTTCTTC.

The J gene is TRBJ2-7, the V gene TRBV13, with 7 bases lining up with TRBD2. V shed 0 bases and J 2 bases; nucleotides not matched to a gene: 4. Germline-derived CDR1 and CDR2 are PRHDT and FYEKMQ (reference sequence). The CDR3 is 15 residues long. This CDR3 is CASSLGRGSTYEQYF. The DNA for the CDR3 is TGTGCCAGCAGCTTAGGGCGGGGGAGTACCTACGAGCAGTACTTC.

The CDR3: CAGTGISYGYTF. DNA of the CDR3: TGTGCCGGGACAGGGATTTCCTATGGCTACACCTTC. The rearrangement links TRBV30 to TRBJ1-2; 9 nucleotides align to TRBD1. The CDR3 is made up of 12 amino acids. Germline loops: CDR1 GTSNPN, CDR2 SVGIG (reference sequence). After removal of 8 bases from V and 4 bases from J, the junction contained 5 bases not matched to a gene. Drawing the rest from reference TRBV30 and TRBJ1-2, the complete variable domain is SQTIHQWPATLVQPVGSPLSLECTVEGTSNPNLYWYRQAAGRGLQLLFYSVGIGQISSEVPQNLSASRPQDRQFILSSKKLLLSDSGFYLCAGTGISYGYTFGSGTRLTVV.

The chain combines TRBV2 with TRBJ2-7, with 8 bases matching TRBD1. The germline CDR1 and CDR2 sequences are SNHLY and FYNNEI. V lost 0 bases to trimming and J lost 5 bases; unmatched junction nucleotides: 3. This CDR3 is 14 amino acids long. The CDR3 reads CASSEATGAHEQYF. In DNA, the CDR3 is TGTGCCAGCAGTGAAGCGACAGGGGCCCACGAGCAGTACTTC.

The V gene is TRBV19, the J gene TRBJ2-1; TRBD1 matches 8 bases. Germline V gene lookup returns CDR1 LNHDA and CDR2 SQIVND (reference sequence). V dropped 1 base and J dropped 5; count of bases not matched to a gene: 10. This CDR3 comprises 17 residues. CDR3 in amino acids: CASSIVGRGPRHNEQFF. In nucleotides, the CDR3 is TGTGCCAGTAGTATAGTGGGCAGGGGGCCTAGGCACAATGAGCAGTTCTTC.

The V call is TRBV9, the J call TRBJ2-5; the D gene is possibly TRBD1 (6 bases). Judging by the DNA end, TRBJ2-7 fits better; the J call may be wrong. The germline gives CDR1 SGDLS, CDR2 YYNGEE. The CDR3 loop spans 14 amino acids. CDR3: CASSGTTGTDEQYF. CDR3 bases: TGTGCCAGCAGCGGAACTACAGGGACGGACGAGCAGTACTTC.

The CDR3 loop reads CASSSYSLDRPQHF. CDR3 coding DNA: TGTGCCAGCAGTTCATACTCCCTAGATCGGCCCCAGCATTTT. The V call is TRBV6-5, the J call TRBJ1-5, with D uncertain. Germline CDR1 MNHEY, CDR2 SVGAGI. This CDR3 contains 14 residues. V was trimmed by 4 bases and J by 9 bases, leaving 16 bases between them.

The chain couples TRBV15 to TRBJ2-1, with D perhaps matching TRBD1 (5 bases). Trimming shortened V by 4 bases and J by 8 bases, and 15 bases separated the two germline ends. The CDR3 loop spans 14 amino acids. Germline loops: CDR1 LNHNV, CDR2 YYDKDF (reference sequence). CDR3 DNA: TGTGCCACCAGCACCGGACACGGTAGGGATGAGCAGTTCTTC. Its translation is CATSTGHGRDEQFF.

The chain joins TRBV13 to TRBJ2-5; 9 positions match TRBD2. The CDR3 has 17 amino acids. Germline assignment: CDR1 PRHDT and CDR2 FYEKMQ (reference sequence). After removal of 2 bases from V and 1 base from J, the junction contained 8 bases not matched to a gene. The CDR3 spells CASSLRSLAGTQETQYF. The CDR3 bases are TGTGCCAGCAGCTTACGTTCCCTAGCGGGGACCCAAGAGACCCAGTACTTC. The variable domain in full, with the rest retrieved from reference TRBV13 and TRBJ2-5, is AAGVIQSPRHLIKEKRETATLKCYPIPRHDTVYWYQQGPGQDPQFLISFYEKMQSDKGSIPDRFSAQQFSDYHSELNMSSLELGDSALYFCASSLRSLAGTQETQYFGPGTRLLVL.

The rearrangement joins TRBV27 to TRBJ2-7; 7 bases agree with TRBD1. CDR1 and CDR2 from the germline V gene are MNHEY and SMNVEV (reference sequence). The CDR3 extends over 12 amino acids. V lost 8 bases and J lost 0; bases outside the gene matches: 1. The CDR3 region is CASGTVSYEQYF. CDR3 DNA: TGTGCCAGCGGGACAGTCTCCTACGAGCAGTACTTC.

The chain recombines TRBV19 with TRBJ1-1; 9 bases map to TRBD1. Germline assignment: CDR1 LNHDA and CDR2 SQIVND (reference sequence). Trimming at V came to 7 bases and at J to 0 bases, leaving 18 bases not matched to a gene. This CDR3 region has 19 residues. CDR3 region: CASTPLLGQGRSMNTEAFF. The CDR3, as DNA: TGTGCCAGTACCCCACTTCTGGGACAGGGACGATCCATGAACACTGAAGCTTTCTTT.

This clone was counted a single time. The gene calls are TRBV5-5 and TRBJ2-1; the match to TRBD1 covers 7 bases. This CDR3 has 16 amino acids. V lost 2 bases, J lost 4 bases, and 9 bases stayed unmatched. CDR1 is SGHKS, CDR2 YYEKEE, per germline (reference sequence). In nucleotides, the CDR3 is TGTGCCAGCAGCTTCGGACAGGTCGCCCTGTACAATGAGCAGTTCTTC. Its translation: CASSFGQVALYNEQFF.

As regards this clone: Other nucleotide sequences from this sample produce the same CDR3. The gene calls are TRBV9 and TRBJ2-7; 10 nucleotides line up with TRBD1. CDR1 is SGDLS and CDR2 is YYNGEE in the germline V gene. This CDR3 is 14 amino acids long. Trimming cost V 7 bases and J 2 bases; bases outside gene matches: 6. CDR3 DNA sequence: TGTGCCAGCTCGCCCGGACAGGGGGCCTACGAGCAGTACTTC. Translating gives CASSPGQGAYEQYF. The complete variable domain, with remaining parts taken from reference TRBV9 and TRBJ2-7, reads DSGVTQTPKHLITATGQRVTLRCSPRSGDLSVYWYQQSLDQGLQFLIQYYNGEERAKGNILERFSAQQFPDLHSELNLSSLELGDSALYFCASSPGQGAYEQYFGPGTRLTVT.

The chain is built from TRBV19 and TRBJ2-1; D is undetermined. The germline V and J ends were trimmed by 8 bases and 3 bases, with 20 bases remaining between them. The CDR3 is 16 residues long. Germline V gene lookup returns CDR1 LNHDA and CDR2 SQIVND (reference sequence). The CDR3 here is CASAASRLSYYNEQFF. CDR3 DNA: TGTGCCAGTGCCGCTTCTAGGTTGTCTTACTACAATGAGCAGTTCTTC. The entire variable domain, with the rest obtained from reference TRBV19 and TRBJ2-1, is as follows: DGGITQSPKYLFRKEGQNVTLSCEQNLNHDAMYWYRQDPGQGLRLIYYSQIVNDFQKGDIAEGYSVSREKKESFPLTVTSAQKNPTAFYLCASAASRLSYYNEQFFGPGTRLTVL.

The chain links TRBV6-5 to TRBJ1-2, with D unclear. V was pared by 4 bases and J by 4 bases, with 10 bases between. The length of the CDR3 is 13 residues. Germline values: CDR1 MNHEY, CDR2 SVGAGI. CDR3 in amino acids: CASSSDSPYGYTF. In DNA, the CDR3 is TGTGCCAGCAGTTCCGACTCCCCCTATGGCTACACCTTC.

The chain links TRBV14 to TRBJ2-7; 9 bases line up with TRBD1. Germline CDR1 and CDR2: SGHDN and FVKESK. CDR3 length: 16 amino acids. The trim removed 3 bases at V and 2 bases at J, leaving 8 bases unmatched. Here the CDR3 reads CASSQSGQGPTYEQYF. The CDR3 DNA is TGTGCCAGCAGCCAGTCCGGACAGGGGCCGACCTACGAGCAGTACTTC.

This clone showed up just once. J is TRBJ2-3 and V is TRBV6-5; TRBD2 matches 7 bases. V shed 10 bases, J shed 3 bases, and the junction held 7 bases outside the gene matches. This CDR3 comprises 13 residues. CDR1 and CDR2 from the germline V gene are MNHEY and SVGAGI. The CDR3 DNA follows: TGTGCCACAATGAGCGGGATAACAGATACGCAGTATTTT. Residues: CATMSGITDTQYF.